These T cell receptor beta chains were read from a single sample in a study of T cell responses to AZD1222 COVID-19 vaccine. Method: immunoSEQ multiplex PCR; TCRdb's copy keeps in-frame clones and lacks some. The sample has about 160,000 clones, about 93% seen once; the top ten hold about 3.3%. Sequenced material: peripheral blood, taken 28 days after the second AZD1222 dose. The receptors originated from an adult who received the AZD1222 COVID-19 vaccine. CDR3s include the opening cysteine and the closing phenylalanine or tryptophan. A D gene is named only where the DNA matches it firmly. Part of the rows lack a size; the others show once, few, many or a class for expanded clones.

CASSLGVAGGETQYF | TGTGCCAGCAGCTTAGGGGTAGCGGGAGGAGAGACCCAGTACTTC | TRBD2 | - | TRBJ2-5 | TRBV7-9
CASRTGTSYEQYF | TGTGCCAGCAGGACAGGGACCTCCTACGAGCAGTACTTC | TRBD1 | - | TRBJ2-7 | TRBV6-6
CASSPSQGTEAFF | TGCGCCAGCAGCCCGTCACAGGGAACTGAAGCTTTCTTT | - | - | TRBJ1-1 | TRBV5-1
CASSLGQMNTEAFF | TGTGCCAGCAGTCTCGGACAGATGAACACTGAAGCTTTCTTT | - | - | TRBJ1-1 | TRBV14
CASSEWGNEQFF | TGTGCCAGCAGTGAATGGGGCAATGAGCAGTTCTTC | - | - | TRBJ2-1 | TRBV2
CASSTRDRGTDTQYF | TGTGCCAGCAGCACCCGGGACAGGGGCACAGATACGCAGTATTTT | TRBD1 | - | TRBJ2-3 | TRBV3-1/TRBV3-2
CASRVRSSGVNEQFF | TGTGCCAGCAGAGTGAGATCTAGCGGAGTAAATGAGCAGTTCTTC | TRBD2 | - | TRBJ2-1 | TRBV3-1/TRBV3-2
CASSFTKRDEQFF | TGTGCCAGCAGTTTCACCAAGCGGGATGAGCAGTTCTTC | - | - | TRBJ2-1 | TRBV6-2/TRBV6-3
CASSSFSGGGTDTEAFF | TGTGCCAGCAGCTCCTTTTCGGGCGGGGGGACGGACACTGAAGCTTTCTTT | - | - | TRBJ1-1 | TRBV28
CSASSLVNTEAFF | TGCAGTGCTAGTTCCCTTGTGAACACTGAAGCTTTCTTT | - | once | TRBJ1-1 | TRBV20-1
CASGLGQLDSNQPQHF | TGTGCTAGTGGTTTGGGGCAGCTAGATAGCAATCAGCCCCAGCATTTT | - | - | TRBJ1-5 | TRBV12-5
CASSLRRQQYGYTF | TGTGCCAGCAGTTTACGGAGACAGCAATATGGCTACACCTTC | - | - | TRBJ1-2 | TRBV27
CASSPGTGPSSNQPQHF | TGTGCCAGCTCTCCCGGGACAGGTCCGTCGAGCAATCAGCCCCAGCATTTT | TRBD1 | - | TRBJ1-5 | TRBV18
CASSWGLTNTGELFF | TGTGCCAGCAGCTGGGGACTAACGAACACCGGGGAGCTGTTTTTT | TRBD2 | - | TRBJ2-2 | TRBV7-8
CASSVGPGYGYGYTF | TGTGCCAGCAGCGTAGGGCCGGGGTATGGATATGGCTACACCTTC | - | - | TRBJ1-2 | TRBV9
CATSQGGEQYF | TGTGCCACCAGCCAAGGGGGTGAGCAGTACTTC | - | - | TRBJ2-7 | TRBV24-1
CASSLGSSDSAFF | TGTGCCAGCAGCTTAGGAAGTTCGGACTCCGCTTTCTTT | - | - | TRBJ1-1 | TRBV11-2
CASGPPSSYEQYF | TGTGCTAGTGGCCCACCGAGCTCCTACGAGCAGTACTTC | - | - | TRBJ2-7 | TRBV12-5
CAWSVETQYF | TGTGCCTGGAGTGTAGAGACCCAGTACTTC | - | - | TRBJ2-5 | TRBV30
CANPGSGNTIYF | TGTGCTAACCCTGGCTCTGGAAACACCATATATTTT | - | - | TRBJ1-3 | TRBV6-5
CASSSLPQGAGTEAFF | TGCGCCAGCAGCTCCCTCCCTCAGGGGGCTGGCACTGAAGCTTTCTTT | TRBD1 | few | TRBJ1-1 | TRBV5-1
CATSDSTTGVETQYF | TGTGCCACCAGTGATTCGACGACAGGGGTGGAGACCCAGTACTTC | TRBD1 | - | TRBJ2-5 | TRBV24-1
CASSLQGASTEAFF | TGTGCCAGCAGTTTACAGGGGGCAAGTACTGAAGCTTTCTTT | TRBD1 | few | TRBJ1-1 | TRBV27
CASGSYREGDGYTF | TGTGCCAGTGGGTCTTACAGGGAGGGAGACGGCTACACCTTC | - | - | TRBJ1-2 | TRBV19
CASSLTGINQPQHF | TGTGCCAGCAGCTTGACTGGGATAAATCAGCCCCAGCATTTT | - | - | TRBJ1-5 | TRBV7-9
CASSPGRGEAFF | TGTGCCAGCAGCCCTGGGCGGGGCGAAGCTTTCTTT | - | - | TRBJ1-1 | TRBV12-3/TRBV12-4
CASSIGQGSSGNTIYF | TGTGCCAGCAGCATAGGACAGGGGAGCTCTGGAAACACCATATATTTT | TRBD1 | - | TRBJ1-3 | TRBV5-4
CASSMGGRAVQLQPQHF | TGTGCCAGTAGTATGGGGGGCAGGGCCGTTCAGCTTCAGCCCCAGCATTTT | - | - | TRBJ1-5 | TRBV19
CASTRTSEHYEQYF | TGTGCCAGCACCCGGACTAGCGAACACTACGAGCAGTACTTC | - | - | TRBJ2-7 | TRBV21-1
CASSPSLNSGNTIYF | TGCGCCAGCAGCCCCAGTTTAAACTCTGGAAACACCATATATTTT | - | few | TRBJ1-3 | TRBV4-1
CSVEAGTGVYEQYF | TGCAGCGTTGAGGCCGGGACAGGGGTCTACGAGCAGTACTTC | TRBD1 | - | TRBJ2-7 | TRBV29-1
CAWSVRDEQYF | TGTGCCTGGAGTGTACGGGACGAGCAGTACTTC | - | - | TRBJ2-7 | TRBV30
CASSSRPNTEAFF | TGTGCCAGCAGCTCTCGACCGAACACTGAAGCTTTCTTT | - | - | TRBJ1-1 | TRBV5-5
CSVEDGWTVEQYF | TGCAGCGTTGAAGATGGCTGGACAGTCGAGCAGTACTTC | - | - | TRBJ2-7 | TRBV29-1
CASSLGSGNNEQFF | TGCGCCAGCAGCTTGGGTAGCGGAAACAATGAGCAGTTCTTC | - | - | TRBJ2-1 | TRBV5-1
CASSVEGGLVEGRFF | TGTGCCAGCAGCGTAGAAGGGGGACTAGTTGAGGGACGGTTCTTC | TRBD2 | - | TRBJ2-1 | TRBV9
CASSVQGIGEKLFF | TGTGCCAGCAGTGTACAGGGAATTGGTGAAAAACTGTTTTTT | - | - | TRBJ1-4 | TRBV2
CAVGQGLQAFF | TGTGCCGTTGGACAGGGTCTCCAAGCTTTCTTT | TRBD1 | - | TRBJ1-1 | TRBV6-5
CASSELGTSGYTDTQYF | TGTGCCAGCAGTGAACTCGGGACTAGCGGGTACACAGATACGCAGTATTTT | TRBD2 | once | TRBJ2-3 | TRBV6-4